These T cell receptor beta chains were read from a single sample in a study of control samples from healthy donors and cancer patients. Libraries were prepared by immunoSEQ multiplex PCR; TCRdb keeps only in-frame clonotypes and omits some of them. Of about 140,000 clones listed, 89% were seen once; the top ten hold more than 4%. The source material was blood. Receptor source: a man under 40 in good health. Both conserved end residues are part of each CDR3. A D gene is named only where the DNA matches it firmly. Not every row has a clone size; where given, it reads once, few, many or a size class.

TGTGCCAGCAGTTCAGCAGGAATCTATGGCTACACCTTC	CASSSAGIYGYTF	-	-	TRBV27	TRBJ1-2
TGTGCCAGTAGCCCGGGACAGGGCCCTGTGTATGGCTACACCTTC	CASSPGQGPVYGYTF	TRBD1	-	TRBV19	TRBJ1-2
TGTGCCACCAGTGATTCGGGAAGCGTCTATAATTCACCCCTCCACTTT	CATSDSGSVYNSPLHF	-	-	TRBV24-1	TRBJ1-6
TGTGCCAGCAGGGGGCCCGGGACAGTCTATGGCTACACCTTC	CASRGPGTVYGYTF	TRBD1	-	TRBV25-1	TRBJ1-2
TGTGCCAGCTCACCGCACAGCAATCAGCCCCAGCATTTT	CASSPHSNQPQHF	-	-	TRBV18	TRBJ1-5
TGTGCCATCGGCGACAGGGAGAATCAGCCCCAGCATTTT	CAIGDRENQPQHF	TRBD1	-	TRBV10-3	TRBJ1-5
TGTGCCAGCAGCCGGGCGCGGGGAACCACAGATACGCAGTATTTT	CASSRARGTTDTQYF	-	-	TRBV6-5	TRBJ2-3
TGTGCCAGCAGCGCCTCCGGACACAAACTGAACACTGAAGCTTTCTTT	CASSASGHKLNTEAFF	-	-	TRBV9	TRBJ1-1
TGTGCCACCCCTCGGGAGGGTATTGGAGACACCATATATTTT	CATPREGIGDTIYF	-	-	TRBV2	TRBJ1-3
TGTGCCAGCAGCAGGGACTTTGGGGGCTACTACGAGCAGTACTTC	CASSRDFGGYYEQYF	-	-	TRBV7-2	TRBJ2-7
TGTGCCAGCAGCTTAGGGCGAGGGACTTCCTACGAGCAGTACTTC	CASSLGRGTSYEQYF	-	-	TRBV7-2	TRBJ2-7
TGTGCCAGCAGCTTAGTGTCAGCTCAAGAGACCCAGTACTTC	CASSLVSAQETQYF	-	-	TRBV7-6	TRBJ2-5
TGCGCCAGCAGCCAAGACTGGGCAGGCGGGGGGAACTACGAGCAGTACTTC	CASSQDWAGGGNYEQYF	TRBD2	-	TRBV4-3	TRBJ2-7
TGCAGTGCTAGTGAGGTTCGCAATTCACCCCTCCACTTT	CSASEVRNSPLHF	-	-	TRBV20-1	TRBJ1-6
TGCGCCAGCAGCGGGACAGGATTAGCTAACTATGGCTACACCTTC	CASSGTGLANYGYTF	TRBD1	-	TRBV5-1	TRBJ1-2
TGTGCCAGCAGCGGTTACAGGGAAAACGGCTACACCTTC	CASSGYRENGYTF	-	-	TRBV9	TRBJ1-2
TGTGCCAGCACTGGTGGCGGCAGCTATTCACCCCTCCACTTT	CASTGGGSYSPLHF	-	-	TRBV2	TRBJ1-6
TGTGCCAGCAGGCCGGGGGGACAGGGCTCCTACGAGCAGTACTTC	CASRPGGQGSYEQYF	TRBD1	-	TRBV2	TRBJ2-7
TGCGCCAGCAGCCAGGTCGGACAGAGGACTGAAGCTTTCTTT	CASSQVGQRTEAFF	-	-	TRBV4-3	TRBJ1-1
TGTGCCAGCAGTAGGCCGGGACAGGGGGTACCCCTCCACTTT	CASSRPGQGVPLHF	TRBD1	-	TRBV6-5	TRBJ1-6
TGTGCCAGCAGCCCAGGGGGCTGGAATGAGCAGTTCTTC	CASSPGGWNEQFF	TRBD1	-	TRBV7-9	TRBJ2-1
TGTGCCAGCAGTTACGATGGTTACGGCTACACCTTC	CASSYDGYGYTF	-	-	TRBV6-5	TRBJ1-2
TGTGCCAGCAGCTCCGGTCTCCTTAGCCATAATGAGCAGTTCTTC	CASSSGLLSHNEQFF	-	-	TRBV5-5	TRBJ2-1
TGTGCCAGCAGCCACCCGCAGGGCATTTCAGATACGCAGTATTTT	CASSHPQGISDTQYF	-	once	TRBV14	TRBJ2-3
TGTGCCAGCAGCTTTTCGGGACAGAACAATCAGCCCCAGCATTTT	CASSFSGQNNQPQHF	TRBD1	once	TRBV7-8	TRBJ1-5
TGTGCCAGCAGTTACTCGAGCGGGAATGGCTACACCTTC	CASSYSSGNGYTF	-	-	TRBV6-5	TRBJ1-2
TGTGCCAGCAGTAAGGACCGACAGGGGGAAGAGACCCAGTACTTC	CASSKDRQGEETQYF	TRBD1	-	TRBV5-6	TRBJ2-5
TGTGCCAGCAGTCCCCTCGAACGATCAGGACAGTATAGCAATCAGCCCCAGCATTTT	CASSPLERSGQYSNQPQHF	-	-	TRBV27	TRBJ1-5
TGTGCCAGCAGCTTAGCTAGGGCGCGGGGCGCCTATGGCTACACCTTC	CASSLARARGAYGYTF	-	-	TRBV7-9	TRBJ1-2